This TCR beta chain is from a study of OX40 agonist ivuxolimab in advanced cancers. This clone was counted a single time. Blood draws occurred at baseline, cycle 4 day 1, and cycle 7 day 1. Clones were sequenced by immunoSEQ multiplex PCR, and TCRdb holds only the in-frame ones, with some missing. The table has approximately 68,000 clones, 85% to 90% seen once; the top ten hold roughly 0.94%. V lost 3 bases and J 2 bases, leaving 9 bases between the germline ends. From germline, CDR1 is SGHDT and CDR2 YYEEEE. The CDR3 has 13 amino acids. This clonotype originated in an adult with an advanced solid tumor such as melanoma, head and neck, liver or kidney cancer. The source was CD4+ or CD8+ T cells sorted from blood, collected in a trial of the OX40 agonist ivuxolimab. The chain carries TRBV5-6 and TRBJ2-7, with D unclear. The chain's CDR3 is CASSSPATYEQYF. The CDR3 region has the DNA TGTGCCAGCAGCTCCCCCGCAACCTACGAGCAGTACTTC. The full variable domain, in which reference TRBV5-6 and TRBJ2-7 provide the parts outside the CDR3, is DAGVTQSPTHLIKTRGQQVTLRCSPKSGHDTVSWYQQALGQGPQFIFQYYEEEERQRGNFPDRFSGHQFPNYSSELNVNALLLGDSALYLCASSSPATYEQYFGPGTRLTVT.